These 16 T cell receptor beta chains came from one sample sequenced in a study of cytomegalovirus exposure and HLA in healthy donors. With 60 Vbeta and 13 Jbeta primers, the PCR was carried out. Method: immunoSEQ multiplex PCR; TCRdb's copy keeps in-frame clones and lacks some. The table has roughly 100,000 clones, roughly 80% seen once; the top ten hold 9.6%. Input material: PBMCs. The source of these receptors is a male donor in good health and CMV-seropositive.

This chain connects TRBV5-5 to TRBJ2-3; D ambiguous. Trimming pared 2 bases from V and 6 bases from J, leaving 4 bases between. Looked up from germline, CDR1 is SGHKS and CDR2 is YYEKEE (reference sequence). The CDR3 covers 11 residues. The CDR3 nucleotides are TGTGCCAGCAGCTTCCGGGATACGCAGTATTTT. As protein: CASSFRDTQYF.

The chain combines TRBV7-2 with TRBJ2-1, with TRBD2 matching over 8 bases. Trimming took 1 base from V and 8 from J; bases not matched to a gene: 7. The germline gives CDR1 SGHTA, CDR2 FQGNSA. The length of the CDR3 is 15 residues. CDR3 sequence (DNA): TGTGCCAGCAGCTTAGAGGGACCCGGGGGGGATGAGCAGTTCTTC. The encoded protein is CASSLEGPGGDEQFF.

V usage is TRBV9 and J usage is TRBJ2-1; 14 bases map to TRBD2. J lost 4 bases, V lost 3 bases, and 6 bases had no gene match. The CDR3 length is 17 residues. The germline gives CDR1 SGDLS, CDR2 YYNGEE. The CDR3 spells CASSERGLAGVYNEQFF. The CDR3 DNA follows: TGTGCCAGCAGCGAGAGGGGACTAGCGGGAGTATACAATGAGCAGTTCTTC.

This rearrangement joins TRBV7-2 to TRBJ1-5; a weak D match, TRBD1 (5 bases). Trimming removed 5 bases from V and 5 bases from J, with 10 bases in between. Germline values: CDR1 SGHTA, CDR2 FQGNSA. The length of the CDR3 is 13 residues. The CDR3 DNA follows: TGTGCCAGCAGCCCCCGGGGGGATCAGCCCCAGCATTTT. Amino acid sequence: CASSPRGDQPQHF.

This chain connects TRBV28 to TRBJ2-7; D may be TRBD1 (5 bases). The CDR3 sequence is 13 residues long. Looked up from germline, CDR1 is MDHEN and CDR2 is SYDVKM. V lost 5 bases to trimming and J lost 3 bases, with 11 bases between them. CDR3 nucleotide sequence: TGTGCCAGCAGTATCGGACATTACTACGAGCAGTACTTC. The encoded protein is CASSIGHYYEQYF. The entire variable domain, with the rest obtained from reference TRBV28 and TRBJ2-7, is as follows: DVKVTQSSRYLVKRTGEKVFLECVQDMDHENMFWYRQDPGLGLRLIYFSYDVKMKEKGDIPEGYSVSREKKERFSLILESASTNQTSMYLCASSIGHYYEQYFGPGTRLTVT.

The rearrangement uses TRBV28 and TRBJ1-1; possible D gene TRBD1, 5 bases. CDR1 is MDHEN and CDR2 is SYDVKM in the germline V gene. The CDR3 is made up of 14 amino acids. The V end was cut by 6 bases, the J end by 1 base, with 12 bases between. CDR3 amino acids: CASRGRLQNTEAFF. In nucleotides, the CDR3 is TGTGCCAGCAGGGGGCGGCTGCAGAACACTGAAGCTTTCTTT.

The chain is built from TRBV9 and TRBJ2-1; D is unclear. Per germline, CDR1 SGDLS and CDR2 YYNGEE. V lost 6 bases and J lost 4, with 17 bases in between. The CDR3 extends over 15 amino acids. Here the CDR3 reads CASTSLPTEYNEQFF. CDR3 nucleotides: TGTGCCAGCACTTCGCTCCCCACAGAGTACAATGAGCAGTTCTTC.

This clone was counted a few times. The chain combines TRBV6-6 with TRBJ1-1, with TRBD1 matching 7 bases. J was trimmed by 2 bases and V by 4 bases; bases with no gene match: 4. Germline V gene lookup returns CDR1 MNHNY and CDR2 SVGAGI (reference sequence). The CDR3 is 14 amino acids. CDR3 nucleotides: TGTGCCAGCAGTTTAAGGGGGCTCAACACTGAAGCTTTCTTT. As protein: CASSLRGLNTEAFF.

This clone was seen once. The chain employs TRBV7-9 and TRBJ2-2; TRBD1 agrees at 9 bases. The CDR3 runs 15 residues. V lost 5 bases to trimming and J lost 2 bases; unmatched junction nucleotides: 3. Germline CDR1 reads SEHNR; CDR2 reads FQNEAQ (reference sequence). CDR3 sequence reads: CASSRQGGNTGELFF. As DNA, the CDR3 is TGTGCCAGCAGCCGACAGGGGGGAAACACCGGGGAGCTGTTTTTT.

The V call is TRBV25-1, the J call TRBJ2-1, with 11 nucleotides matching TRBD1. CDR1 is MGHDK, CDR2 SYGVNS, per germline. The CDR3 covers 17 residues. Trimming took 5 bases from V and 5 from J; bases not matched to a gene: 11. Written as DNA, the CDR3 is TGTGCCAGCAGTAAAGGATTGGGACAGGGGGACGACAATGAGCAGTTCTTC. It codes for CASSKGLGQGDDNEQFF. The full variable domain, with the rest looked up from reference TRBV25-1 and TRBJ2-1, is EADIYQTPRYLVIGTGKKITLECSQTMGHDKMYWYQQDPGMELHLIHYSYGVNSTEKGDLSSESTVSRIRTEHFPLTLESARPSHTSQYLCASSKGLGQGDDNEQFFGPGTRLTVL.

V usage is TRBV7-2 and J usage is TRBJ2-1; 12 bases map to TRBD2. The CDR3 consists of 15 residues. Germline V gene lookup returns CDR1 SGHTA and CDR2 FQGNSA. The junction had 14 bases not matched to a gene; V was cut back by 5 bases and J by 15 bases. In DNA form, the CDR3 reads TGTGCCAGCAGCGACCCCGGGACTAGCGGGTGGGATCCGTTCTTC. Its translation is CASSDPGTSGWDPFF.

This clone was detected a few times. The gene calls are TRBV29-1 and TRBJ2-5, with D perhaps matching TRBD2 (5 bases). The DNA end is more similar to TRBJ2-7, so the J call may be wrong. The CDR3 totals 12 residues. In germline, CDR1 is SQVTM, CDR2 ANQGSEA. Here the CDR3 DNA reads TGCAGCGTTGAGGGAGTTTCCTACGAGCAGTACTTC. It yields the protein CSVEGVSYEQYF.

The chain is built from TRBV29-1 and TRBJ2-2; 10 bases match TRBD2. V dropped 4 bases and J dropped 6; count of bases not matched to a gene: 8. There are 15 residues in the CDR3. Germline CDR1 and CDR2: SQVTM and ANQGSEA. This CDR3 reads CSVGGLAPLPGELFF. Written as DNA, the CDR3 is TGCAGCGTTGGGGGACTAGCGCCCCTTCCCGGGGAGCTGTTTTTT.

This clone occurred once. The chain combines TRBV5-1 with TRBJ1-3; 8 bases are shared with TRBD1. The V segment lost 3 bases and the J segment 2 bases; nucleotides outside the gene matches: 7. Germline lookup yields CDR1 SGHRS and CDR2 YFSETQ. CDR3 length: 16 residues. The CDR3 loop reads CASSYSLQGAGNTIYF. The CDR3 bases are TGCGCCAGCAGCTACTCATTACAGGGGGCTGGAAACACCATATATTTT.

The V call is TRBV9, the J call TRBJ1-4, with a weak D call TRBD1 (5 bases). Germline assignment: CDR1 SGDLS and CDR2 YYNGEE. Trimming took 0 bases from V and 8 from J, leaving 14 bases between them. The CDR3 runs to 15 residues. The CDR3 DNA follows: TGTGCCAGCAGCGTAGAGGGCAGGGTCAGGGAAAAACTGTTTTTT. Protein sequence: CASSVEGRVREKLFF.

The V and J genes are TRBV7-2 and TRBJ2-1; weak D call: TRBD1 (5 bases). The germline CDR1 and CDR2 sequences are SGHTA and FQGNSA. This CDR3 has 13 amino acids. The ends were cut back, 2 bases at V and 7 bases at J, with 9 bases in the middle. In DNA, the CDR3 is TGTGCCAGCAGCTTATACCCAGGGAATGAGCAGTTCTTC. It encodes CASSLYPGNEQFF.